These T cell receptor beta chains were read from a single sample in a study of blood T cell repertoires in COVID-19. The assay was immunoSEQ multiplex PCR, and TCRdb's table has in-frame clones only and misses some. This sample carries about 130,000 clones, about 70% of them seen once, and the ten largest clones take 1.9%. Sequencing was done on a sample of peripheral blood. The receptors were gathered from a woman aged 70 to 79 with acute or convalescent COVID-19. The CDR3 runs from the conserved cysteine through the conserved F or W. D genes are given only for firm matches. The listing skips clone size in some rows; elsewhere it reads once, few, many or a size class.

V	size	D	J	CDR3	DNA
TRBV14	-	TRBD1	TRBJ2-7	CASSRVGQGTSEQYF	TGTGCCAGCAGCCGGGTGGGACAGGGGACCAGCGAGCAGTACTTC
TRBV19	-	-	TRBJ2-2	CASTAGSNTGELFF	TGTGCCAGTACCGCAGGATCGAACACCGGGGAGCTGTTTTTT
TRBV27	-	TRBD1	TRBJ2-6	CASSPGQGAPGANVLTF	TGTGCCAGCAGCCCGGGACAGGGGGCGCCTGGGGCCAACGTCCTGACTTTC
TRBV5-4	-	-	TRBJ1-4	CASSDSGGPTNEKLFF	TGTGCCAGCAGCGACTCCGGAGGGCCAACTAATGAAAAACTGTTTTTT
TRBV4-1	few	TRBD2	TRBJ2-7	CASSQAPTSGPYEQYF	TGCGCCAGCAGCCAAGCTCCCACTAGCGGGCCCTACGAGCAGTACTTC
TRBV10-2	few	TRBD1	TRBJ1-4	CASSESGQGEKLFF	TGCGCCAGCAGTGAGTCTGGACAGGGAGAAAAACTGTTTTTT
TRBV19	-	-	TRBJ2-7	CASSPGGTAAYEQYF	TGTGCCAGTAGTCCAGGGGGGACAGCCGCCTACGAGCAGTACTTC
TRBV5-6	-	TRBD1	TRBJ1-2	CASSSDRGHGYTF	TGTGCCAGCAGCTCCGACAGGGGACACGGCTACACCTTC
TRBV29-1	-	-	TRBJ2-7	CSVESGSSYEQYF	TGCAGCGTTGAGTCAGGAAGCTCCTACGAGCAGTACTTC
TRBV12-5	-	-	TRBJ1-1	CASALQVGAFF	TGTGCTAGTGCCTTACAGGTTGGCGCTTTCTTT
TRBV5-4	once	TRBD1	TRBJ1-2	CASSLSTGGNGYTF	TGTGCCAGCAGCTTAAGTACAGGGGGTAATGGCTACACCTTC
TRBV5-6	many	-	TRBJ2-7	CASRGSSYEQYF	TGTGCCAGCAGGGGCAGCTCCTACGAGCAGTACTTC
TRBV10-2	-	-	TRBJ2-7	CASKRGEEQYF	TGCGCCAGCAAACGTGGTGAGGAGCAGTACTTC
TRBV6-5	-	-	TRBJ2-1	CASSYGQAYNEQFF	TGTGCCAGCAGTTACGGGCAGGCCTACAATGAGCAGTTCTTC
TRBV5-1	few	-	TRBJ1-2	CASSLHGQSNSRGYTF	TGCGCCAGCAGCTTGCACGGACAGTCCAATTCCCGTGGCTACACCTTC
TRBV4-1	-	TRBD1	TRBJ1-3	CASSQGIIEGAKRNTIYF	TGCGCCAGCAGCCAAGGGATTATCGAGGGGGCTAAAAGAAACACCATATATTTT
TRBV9	-	TRBD2	TRBJ2-5	CASSPRGSGGLQETQYF	TGTGCCAGCAGCCCTCGGGGTAGCGGGGGGTTACAAGAGACCCAGTACTTC
TRBV7-9	-	-	TRBJ1-6	CASSLGGGSPLHF	TGTGCCAGCAGCTTAGGGGGGGGTTCACCCCTCCACTTT
TRBV30	-	TRBD1	TRBJ1-6	CAWTRQGFSPLHF	TGTGCCTGGACTCGACAGGGTTTTTCACCCCTCCACTTT
TRBV2	-	TRBD2	TRBJ2-3	CASMGGADTQYF	TGTGCCAGCATGGGGGGGGCAGATACGCAGTATTTT
TRBV6-1	few	TRBD1	TRBJ2-1	CASSEALYGTGAYNEQFF	TGTGCCAGCAGTGAAGCGCTATATGGGACAGGGGCCTACAATGAGCAGTTCTTC
TRBV5-1	few	-	TRBJ2-3	CASRSKIGSGSLMGTDTQYF	TGCGCCAGCAGGTCTAAAATCGGGTCAGGGTCCCTAATGGGCACAGATACGCAGTATTTT
TRBV4-1	few	-	TRBJ2-1	CASSQDELQRYNEQFF	TGCGCCAGCAGCCAAGATGAGCTCCAGAGGTACAATGAGCAGTTCTTC
TRBV27	-	TRBD1	TRBJ2-7	CASSLTRTGTTYEQYF	TGTGCCAGCAGCCTAACCCGGACAGGGACGACCTACGAGCAGTACTTC
TRBV30	-	-	TRBJ1-2	CALGQRHLEEGYTF	TGTGCCTTAGGACAACGCCATTTAGAGGAAGGCTACACCTTC
TRBV19	few	TRBD1	TRBJ1-3	CASSPGQVKTAIYF	TGTGCCAGTAGTCCGGGACAGGTAAAGACCGCCATATATTTT
TRBV27	-	TRBD2	TRBJ2-7	CASSLASGYEQYF	TGTGCCAGCAGTTTGGCTAGCGGGTACGAGCAGTACTTC
TRBV10-2	-	TRBD1	TRBJ2-1	CATGTGDPPSYNEQFF	TGCGCCACAGGGACAGGGGACCCCCCATCCTACAATGAGCAGTTCTTC
TRBV5-1	-	TRBD1	TRBJ1-2	CASSTGDRPPYGYTF	TGCGCCAGCAGCACGGGGGACAGGCCTCCCTATGGCTACACCTTC
TRBV27	-	-	TRBJ1-6	CASSFGTSKNSPLHF	TGTGCCAGCAGTTTTGGGACAAGCAAGAATTCACCCCTCCACTTT
TRBV27	-	-	TRBJ2-1	CASGRWGNEQFF	TGTGCCAGCGGGAGGTGGGGGAATGAGCAGTTCTTC
TRBV7-2	-	TRBD1	TRBJ1-2	CASSSMTGSNYGYTF	TGTGCCAGCAGCTCCATGACAGGGTCAAACTATGGCTACACCTTC
TRBV5-1	-	TRBD2	TRBJ2-3	CASSLELAGGADTQYF	TGCGCCAGCAGCTTGGAATTAGCGGGGGGGGCAGATACGCAGTATTTT
TRBV4-1	-	-	TRBJ1-5	CASSQVGALGQPQHF	TGCGCCAGCAGCCAAGTTGGGGCCCTTGGGCAGCCCCAGCATTTT
TRBV5-6	-	TRBD1	TRBJ2-1	CASSWDSLNEQFF	TGTGCCAGCAGCTGGGACAGCCTCAATGAGCAGTTCTTC
TRBV29-1	-	TRBD1	TRBJ1-4	CSVDQGAEEKLFF	TGCAGCGTTGATCAGGGGGCAGAGGAAAAACTGTTTTTT
TRBV7-9	-	-	TRBJ1-2	CASSSPRLTQANYGYTF	TGTGCCAGCAGCTCCCCCAGGCTTACCCAAGCTAACTATGGCTACACCTTC
TRBV11-2	-	-	TRBJ2-7	CASSVRRGTVTYEQYF	TGTGCCAGCAGCGTGCGCCGGGGGACGGTTACCTACGAGCAGTACTTC
TRBV6-1	-	-	TRBJ2-7	CASSDPLPEQYF	TGTGCCAGCAGTGACCCCCTCCCCGAGCAGTACTTC
TRBV3-1/TRBV3-2	-	TRBD2	TRBJ2-1	CASSQGSGGAGLEQFF	TGTGCCAGCAGCCAAGGTAGCGGGGGGGCCGGTCTTGAGCAGTTCTTC
TRBV11-2	-	-	TRBJ2-1	CASSLHPGESYNEQFF	TGTGCCAGCAGCCTCCACCCGGGAGAGTCCTACAATGAGCAGTTCTTC